The clone carrying this TCR beta chain occurred many times. As yet, its antigen is unknown. This record comes from a study of T-cell reconstitution after alpha-beta-depleted transplantation in children. The TCRbeta library was prepared with unique molecular identifiers. TCRdb reprocessed the PCR reads with MiXCR, giving one entry per CDR3 protein. The table has roughly 120,000 distinct CDR3 sequences, 23% seen once. Study-wide results and caveats: The high TCRbeta diversity at day 60 in some patients came from surviving recipient T cells and thymic progenitors. Several hundred expanded graft clones reportedly gave rise to the alpha-beta T cells present about two months after transplant. Fresh T-cell production supplied most of the T-cell counts and diversity seen one year after transplant.

The sequencing here drew on PBMCs, mostly from graft donor cells, taken 180 days after TCRalphabeta/CD19-depleted stem cell transplant. The sequence came from a male patient aged 2-9 years who had a stem cell transplant for chronic granulomatous disease, so the T cells may come from the graft donor.

The CDR3 DNA is TGTGCCAGCAGTCTAAAATACAGGGGACAGCCCCAGCATTTT. It translates to CASSLKYRGQPQHF. The chain combines TRBV28 with TRBJ1-5, with 7 nucleotides matching TRBD1. The CDR3 has 14 residues. V gave up 5 bases and J gave up 7 bases; unmatched junction bases: 8. CDR1 and CDR2 (germline): MDHEN, SYDVKM.